The entry below gives a single T cell receptor (beta chain) sequence along with its context. This sample stems from a study of blood T cell repertoires in COVID-19. Across the study: In each case, the material was cDNA or gDNA derived from T cells, B-cell-depleted T cells, or PBMCs.

TCRdb's copy holds only in-frame clones and misses some; the assay was immunoSEQ multiplex PCR. The repertoire holds 80,000 to 95,000 clones, roughly 84% seen once, with roughly 32% in the top ten. V was trimmed by 3 bases and J by 3 bases, leaving 11 bases between them. The CDR3 totals 15 residues. Germline V gene sequence: CDR1 LNHDA, CDR2 SQIVND (reference sequence). Sequencing used peripheral blood. The V call is TRBV19, the J call TRBJ1-4; a weak D match, TRBD1 (5 bases). The clonotype comes from an elderly woman with active or convalescent COVID-19. The CDR3 region has the DNA TGTGCCAGTAGTATGATGGGGGGACCTAATGAAAAACTGTTTTTT. It specifies CASSMMGGPNEKLFF. The full variable domain, in which reference TRBV19 and TRBJ1-4 provide the parts outside the CDR3, is DGGITQSPKYLFRKEGQNVTLSCEQNLNHDAMYWYRQDPGQGLRLIYYSQIVNDFQKGDIAEGYSVSREKKESFPLTVTSAQKNPTAFYLCASSMMGGPNEKLFFGSGTQLSVL.